The 9 T cell receptor beta chains below all came from one sample that was sequenced in a study of shared T cell receptors in the human thymus. Profiled with immunoSEQ multiplex PCR; TCRdb holds only in-frame clones, not every one. The table records approximately 490,000 clones, about 84% of them present only once. These data also featured in a second study, about human thymus T cells.

Sequenced: thymocytes. The receptor set was obtained from a boy under two years old with a congenital heart defect.

V usage is TRBV28 and J usage is TRBJ1-5; TRBD1 matches 7 bases. Germline values: CDR1 MDHEN, CDR2 SYDVKM. V trimming: 5 bases; J trimming: 3 bases; junction bases outside the gene matches: 4. The CDR3 is 14 residues long. The CDR3 region has the DNA TGTGCCAGCAGTGTTACAGGGGTCAATCAGCCCCAGCATTTT. Encoded protein: CASSVTGVNQPQHF.

The rearrangement joins TRBV11-2 to TRBJ2-7, with TRBD2 matching 14 bases. Looked up from germline, CDR1 is SGHAT and CDR2 is FQNNGV. The V gene end was trimmed by 4 bases and the J gene end by 4 bases; junction bases not matched to a gene: 9. This CDR3 is built from 17 residues. CDR3 in DNA: TGTGCCAGCAGCTCCGCCGGGACTAGCGGGAGCAGGTACGAGCAGTACTTC. Its translation: CASSSAGTSGSRYEQYF.

V is TRBV27 and J is TRBJ2-7, with TRBD2 as a possible D gene (11 bases). This CDR3 spans 20 amino acids. Trimming pared 5 bases from V and 3 bases from J, leaving 32 bases between. CDR1 is MNHEY and CDR2 is SMNVEV in the germline V gene (reference sequence). CDR3 coding DNA: TGTGCCAGCAGTCCAAGGGACAGGGGAAAACTAGCGGGAGATGGCTACGAGCAGTACTTC. As protein: CASSPRDRGKLAGDGYEQYF.

The chain recombines TRBV2 with TRBJ2-7; 8 nucleotides agree with TRBD1. Trimming removed 5 bases from V and 3 bases from J; junction bases left unmatched: 9. The CDR3 is made up of 15 amino acids. Germline V lookup: CDR1 SNHLY, CDR2 FYNNEI. The CDR3 spells CASSTHGQGRYEQYF. The CDR3 nucleotides are TGTGCCAGCAGTACGCATGGACAGGGTCGCTACGAGCAGTACTTC.

The chain joins TRBV4-1 to TRBJ2-7, with 11 bases that match TRBD2. Germline CDR1 is MGHRA and CDR2 is YSYEKL. V trimming: 1 base; J trimming: 4 bases; junction bases outside the gene matches: 9. This CDR3 region has 17 residues. CDR3 nucleotides: TGCGCCAGCAGCCAAGTGGGCCCGGGACTAGCGGTTTACGAGCAGTACTTC. As protein: CASSQVGPGLAVYEQYF.

The J gene is TRBJ2-7, the V gene TRBV18, with D possibly being TRBD2 (7 bases). Per germline, CDR1 KGHSH and CDR2 LQKENI. Trimming stripped 4 bases from V and 5 bases from J, with 18 bases between. The CDR3 is 15 residues long. CDR3 in amino acids: CASSLGGEGHHEQYF. CDR3 nucleotides: TGTGCCAGCTCACTAGGGGGGGAGGGCCACCACGAGCAGTACTTC. The full variable domain, completed using reference TRBV18 and TRBJ2-7, is NAGVMQNPRHLVRRRGQEARLRCSPMKGHSHVYWYRQLPEEGLKFMVYLQKENIIDESGMPKERFSAEFPKEGPSILRIQQVVRGDSAAYFCASSLGGEGHHEQYFGPGTRLTVT.

The chain links TRBV5-1 to TRBJ1-3; 9 bases align to TRBD1. The V gene's germline CDR1 is SGHRS and CDR2 YFSETQ. The length of the CDR3 is 15 residues. Losses at the gene ends were 3 bases for V and 4 bases for J; bases not matched to a gene: 5. CDR3 coding DNA: TGCGCCAGCAGCTGGGACAGGGCGAGAGGAAACACCATATATTTT. Translating gives CASSWDRARGNTIYF.

This clone was found once. V is TRBV7-2 and J is TRBJ1-2; possibly TRBD1 for D (6 bases). This CDR3 spans 18 amino acids. V lost 5 bases to trimming and J lost 7 bases, with 29 bases between them. Germline assignment: CDR1 SGHTA and CDR2 FQGNSA. The CDR3 is CASSPRGVAGQGMGGYTF. CDR3 in DNA: TGTGCCAGCAGCCCACGTGGGGTAGCGGGGCAGGGGATGGGTGGCTACACCTTC.

The V gene is TRBV12-2, the J gene TRBJ2-3; the tabulated D call, TRBD2, remains unverified against the DNA. TRBV12-2 is noted as a pseudogene. This CDR3 has 17 amino acids. This CDR3 reads CASRLVPKTSKTDTQYF. Here the CDR3 DNA reads TGTGCAAGTCGCTTAGTACCTAAAACTAGCAAAACAGATACGCAGTATTTT.